This TCR beta chain stems from a study of glioma-infiltrating T cells. Using RNA template, CDR3s of TCR alpha and beta were amplified with iRepertoire arm-PCR. In TCRdb, the multiplex PCR reads were re-called with MiXCR into one record per CDR3 protein. The sample lists about 130,000 distinct CDR3 sequences; 23% were seen once. CDR1 and CDR2 (germline): MNHEY, SVGEGT. Trimming cost V 2 bases and J 3 bases; bases outside gene matches: 3. This CDR3 contains 16 residues. This clonotype appeared many times. The sequence was obtained from a human donor with low-grade glioma or glioblastoma, undergoing nonglioma brain surgery, or in good health (not recorded which). Sequencing was done on a sample of glioma tissue, nonneoplastic brain tissue, or PBMCs (not recorded which). This chain joins TRBV6-2 or TRBV6-3 and TRBJ2-1; 11 nucleotides line up with TRBD2. The CDR3 is CASSYRGLAGYNEQFF. The DNA of the CDR3 is TGTGCCAGCAGTTACCGAGGACTAGCGGGCTACAATGAGCAGTTCTTC.